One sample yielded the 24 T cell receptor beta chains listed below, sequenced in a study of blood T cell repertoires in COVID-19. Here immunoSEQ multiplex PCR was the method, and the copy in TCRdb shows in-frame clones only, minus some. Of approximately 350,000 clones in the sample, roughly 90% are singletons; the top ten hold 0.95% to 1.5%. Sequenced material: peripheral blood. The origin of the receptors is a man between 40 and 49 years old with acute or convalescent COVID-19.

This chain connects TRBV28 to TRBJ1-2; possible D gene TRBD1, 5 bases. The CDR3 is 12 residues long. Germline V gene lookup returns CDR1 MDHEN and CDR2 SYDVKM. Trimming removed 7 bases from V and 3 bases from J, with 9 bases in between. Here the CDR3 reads CASNQGDYGYTF. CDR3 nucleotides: TGTGCCAGCAATCAGGGCGACTATGGCTACACCTTC.

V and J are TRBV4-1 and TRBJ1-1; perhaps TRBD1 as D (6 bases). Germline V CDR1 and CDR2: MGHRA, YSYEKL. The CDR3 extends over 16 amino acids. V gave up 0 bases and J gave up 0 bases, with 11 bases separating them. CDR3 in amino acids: CASSQDDRRMNTEAFF. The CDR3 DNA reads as TGCGCCAGCAGCCAAGATGACAGGCGGATGAACACTGAAGCTTTCTTT.

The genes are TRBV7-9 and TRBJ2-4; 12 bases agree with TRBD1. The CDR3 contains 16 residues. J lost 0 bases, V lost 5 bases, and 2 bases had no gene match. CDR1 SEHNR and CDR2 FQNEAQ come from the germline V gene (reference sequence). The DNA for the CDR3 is TGTGCCAGCAGCGCGGGACAGGGGGCAGCCAAAAACATTCAGTACTTC. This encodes CASSAGQGAAKNIQYF.

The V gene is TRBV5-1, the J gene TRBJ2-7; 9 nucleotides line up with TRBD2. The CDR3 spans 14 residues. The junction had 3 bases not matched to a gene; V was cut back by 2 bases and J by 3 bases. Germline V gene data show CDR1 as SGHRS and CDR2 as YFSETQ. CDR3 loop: CASSFSSGSYEQYF. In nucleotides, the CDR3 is TGCGCCAGCAGCTTTAGTAGCGGGAGCTACGAGCAGTACTTC.

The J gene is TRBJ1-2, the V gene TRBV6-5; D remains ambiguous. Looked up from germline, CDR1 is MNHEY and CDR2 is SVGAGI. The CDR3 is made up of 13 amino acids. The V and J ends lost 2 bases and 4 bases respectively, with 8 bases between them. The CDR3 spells CASSYPTGYGYTF. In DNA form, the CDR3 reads TGTGCCAGCAGTTACCCCACGGGCTATGGCTACACCTTC.

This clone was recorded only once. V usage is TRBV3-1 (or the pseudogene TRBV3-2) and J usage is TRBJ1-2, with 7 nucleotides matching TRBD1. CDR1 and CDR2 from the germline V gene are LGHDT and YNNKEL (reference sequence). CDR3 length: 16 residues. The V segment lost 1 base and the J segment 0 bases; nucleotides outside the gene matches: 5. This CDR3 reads CASSQGGDRANYGYTF. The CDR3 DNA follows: TGTGCCAGCAGCCAAGGGGGTGACAGGGCTAACTATGGCTACACCTTC.

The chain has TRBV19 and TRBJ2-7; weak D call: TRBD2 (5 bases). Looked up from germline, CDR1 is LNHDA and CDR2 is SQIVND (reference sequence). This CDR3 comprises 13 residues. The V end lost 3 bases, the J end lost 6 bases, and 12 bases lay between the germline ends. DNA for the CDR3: TGTGCCAGTAGTATCCGGACTGGGCTCGAGCAGTACTTC. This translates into CASSIRTGLEQYF. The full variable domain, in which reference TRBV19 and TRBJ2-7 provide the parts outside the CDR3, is DGGITQSPKYLFRKEGQNVTLSCEQNLNHDAMYWYRQDPGQGLRLIYYSQIVNDFQKGDIAEGYSVSREKKESFPLTVTSAQKNPTAFYLCASSIRTGLEQYFGPGTRLTVT.

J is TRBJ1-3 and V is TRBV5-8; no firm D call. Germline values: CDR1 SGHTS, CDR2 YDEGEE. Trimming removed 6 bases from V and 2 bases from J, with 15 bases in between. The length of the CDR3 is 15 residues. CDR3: CASNSPGYTGNTIYF. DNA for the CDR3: TGTGCCAGCAACTCGCCGGGGTACACTGGAAACACCATATATTTT.

CDR3 protein: CASSQPKTSGSETQYF. The DNA of the CDR3 is TGTGCCAGCAGTCAGCCAAAGACTAGCGGGAGTGAGACCCAGTACTTC. This chain connects TRBV28 to TRBJ2-5; 12 bases match TRBD2. This CDR3 contains 16 residues. J gave up 5 bases and V 5 bases, and 9 bases lay outside the gene matches. CDR1 MDHEN and CDR2 SYDVKM come from the germline V gene.

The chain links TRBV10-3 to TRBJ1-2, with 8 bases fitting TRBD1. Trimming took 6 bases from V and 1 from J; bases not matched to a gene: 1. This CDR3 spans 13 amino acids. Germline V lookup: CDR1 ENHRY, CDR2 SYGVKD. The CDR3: CAIRDRDNYGYTF. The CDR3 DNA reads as TGTGCCATCAGGGACAGGGATAACTATGGCTACACCTTC.

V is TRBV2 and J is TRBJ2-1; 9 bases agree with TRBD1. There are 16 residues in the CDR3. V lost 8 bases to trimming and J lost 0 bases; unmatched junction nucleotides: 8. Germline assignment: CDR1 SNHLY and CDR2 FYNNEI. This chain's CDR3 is CASGRTGASSYNEQFF. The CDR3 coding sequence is TGTGCCAGCGGGAGGACAGGGGCTAGCTCCTACAATGAGCAGTTCTTC.

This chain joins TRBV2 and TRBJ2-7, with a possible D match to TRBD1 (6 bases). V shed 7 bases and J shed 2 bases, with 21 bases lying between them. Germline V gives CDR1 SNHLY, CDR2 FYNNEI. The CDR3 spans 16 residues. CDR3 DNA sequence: TGTGCCAGCATGGCAAGCCGAGGACAGAGCGCCTACGAGCAGTACTTC. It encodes CASMASRGQSAYEQYF.

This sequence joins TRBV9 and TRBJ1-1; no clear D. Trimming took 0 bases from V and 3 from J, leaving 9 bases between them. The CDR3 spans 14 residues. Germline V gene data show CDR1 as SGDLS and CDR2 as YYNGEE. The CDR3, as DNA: TGTGCCAGCAGCGTAGTAAGGGAGGACACTGAAGCTTTCTTT. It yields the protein CASSVVREDTEAFF.

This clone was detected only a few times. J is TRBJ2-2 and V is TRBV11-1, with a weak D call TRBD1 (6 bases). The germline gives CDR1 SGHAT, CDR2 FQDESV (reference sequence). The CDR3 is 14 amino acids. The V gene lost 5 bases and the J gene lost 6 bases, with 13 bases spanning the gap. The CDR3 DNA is TGTGCCAGCAGCCGAAACAGGGTGGCCGGGGAGCTGTTTTTT. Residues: CASSRNRVAGELFF.

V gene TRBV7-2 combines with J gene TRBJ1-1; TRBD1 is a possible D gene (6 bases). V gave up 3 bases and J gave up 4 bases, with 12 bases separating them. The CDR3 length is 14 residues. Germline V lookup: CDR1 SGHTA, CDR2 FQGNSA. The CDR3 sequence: CASSLGARFTEAFF. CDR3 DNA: TGTGCCAGCAGCTTGGGGGCTCGATTCACTGAAGCTTTCTTT.

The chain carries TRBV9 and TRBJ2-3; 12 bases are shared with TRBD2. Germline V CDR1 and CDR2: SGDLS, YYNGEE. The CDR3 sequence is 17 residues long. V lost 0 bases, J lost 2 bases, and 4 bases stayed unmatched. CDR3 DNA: TGTGCCAGCAGCGTAGGAGCTAGCGGGGGGGCCACAGATACGCAGTATTTT. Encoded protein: CASSVGASGGATDTQYF.

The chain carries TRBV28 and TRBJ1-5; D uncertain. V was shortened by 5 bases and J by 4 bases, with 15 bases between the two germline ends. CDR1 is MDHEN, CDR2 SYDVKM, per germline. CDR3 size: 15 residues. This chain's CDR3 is CASSPSAGLNQPQHF. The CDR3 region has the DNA TGTGCCAGCAGTCCGAGCGCGGGGTTGAATCAGCCCCAGCATTTT.

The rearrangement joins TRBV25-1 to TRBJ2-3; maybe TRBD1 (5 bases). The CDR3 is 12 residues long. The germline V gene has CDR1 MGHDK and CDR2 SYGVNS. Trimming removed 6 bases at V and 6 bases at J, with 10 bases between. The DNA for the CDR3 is TGTGCCAGCAGGGGGCTCATGGATACGCAGTATTTT. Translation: CASRGLMDTQYF. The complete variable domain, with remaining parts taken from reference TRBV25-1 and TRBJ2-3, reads EADIYQTPRYLVIGTGKKITLECSQTMGHDKMYWYQQDPGMELHLIHYSYGVNSTEKGDLSSESTVSRIRTEHFPLTLESARPSHTSQYLCASRGLMDTQYFGPGTRLTVL.

CDR3 sequence: CASSIKGQAFTEAFF. In DNA, the CDR3 is TGTGCCAGTAGTATCAAGGGACAGGCGTTCACTGAAGCTTTCTTT. The chain carries TRBV19 and TRBJ1-1; 8 nucleotides line up with TRBD1. There are 15 residues in the CDR3. V shed 3 bases, J shed 4 bases, and the junction held 7 bases outside the gene matches. The germline V gene encodes CDR1 LNHDA and CDR2 SQIVND (reference sequence).

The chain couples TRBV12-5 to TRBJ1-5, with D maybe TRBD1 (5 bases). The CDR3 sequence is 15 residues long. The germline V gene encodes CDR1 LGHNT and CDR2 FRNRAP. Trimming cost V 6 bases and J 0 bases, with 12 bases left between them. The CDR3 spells CASGERQYSNQPQHF. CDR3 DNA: TGTGCTAGTGGAGAGAGACAGTATAGCAATCAGCCCCAGCATTTT. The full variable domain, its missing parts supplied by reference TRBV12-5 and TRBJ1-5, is DARVTQTPRHKVTEMGQEVTMRCQPILGHNTVFWYRQTMMQGLELLAYFRNRAPLDDSGMPKDRFSAEMPDATLATLKIQPSEPRDSAVYFCASGERQYSNQPQHFGDGTRLSIL.

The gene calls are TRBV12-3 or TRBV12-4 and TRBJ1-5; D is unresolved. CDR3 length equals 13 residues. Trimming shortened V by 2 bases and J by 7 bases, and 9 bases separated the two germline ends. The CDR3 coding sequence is TGTGCCAGCAGTTTAAGGGAGAACCAGCCCCAGCATTTT. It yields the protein CASSLRENQPQHF.

The CDR3 region is CASSSTSGSESEQFF. In DNA form, the CDR3 reads TGTGCCAGTAGTAGCACTAGCGGGAGCGAGTCCGAGCAGTTCTTC. The rearrangement links TRBV19 to TRBJ2-1; 11 bases are shared with TRBD2. Germline-derived CDR1 and CDR2 are LNHDA and SQIVND (reference sequence). V dropped 4 bases and J dropped 10; count of bases not matched to a gene: 9. The CDR3 totals 15 residues. The whole variable domain, remainder taken from reference TRBV19 and TRBJ2-1, is DGGITQSPKYLFRKEGQNVTLSCEQNLNHDAMYWYRQDPGQGLRLIYYSQIVNDFQKGDIAEGYSVSREKKESFPLTVTSAQKNPTAFYLCASSSTSGSESEQFFGPGTRLTVL.

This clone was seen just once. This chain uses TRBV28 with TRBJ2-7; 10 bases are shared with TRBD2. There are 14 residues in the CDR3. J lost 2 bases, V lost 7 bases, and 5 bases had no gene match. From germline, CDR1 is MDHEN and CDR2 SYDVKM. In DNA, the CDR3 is TGTGCCAGCAAACTGAGCGGGGGGGCCTACGAGCAGTACTTC. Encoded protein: CASKLSGGAYEQYF.

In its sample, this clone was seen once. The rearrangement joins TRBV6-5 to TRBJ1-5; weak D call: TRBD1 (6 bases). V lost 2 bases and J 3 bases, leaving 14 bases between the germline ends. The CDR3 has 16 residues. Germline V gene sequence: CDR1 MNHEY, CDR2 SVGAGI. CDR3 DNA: TGTGCCAGCAGTTACATTTATAGGGGGTACAATCAGCCCCAGCATTTT. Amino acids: CASSYIYRGYNQPQHF.